This passage covers 16 T cell receptor beta chains from one sample sequenced in a study of OX40 agonist ivuxolimab in advanced cancers. Clones were sequenced by immunoSEQ multiplex PCR, and TCRdb holds only the in-frame ones, with some missing. The sample lists over 95,000 clones, 95% to 96% occurring once. The material was CD4+ or CD8+ T cells sorted from blood, obtained in a trial of the OX40 agonist ivuxolimab. These receptors came from an adult with an advanced solid tumor such as melanoma, head and neck, liver or kidney cancer.

This chain uses TRBV2 with TRBJ2-5; 11 bases match TRBD2. V dropped 10 bases and J dropped 4; count of bases not matched to a gene: 11. The germline V gene has CDR1 SNHLY and CDR2 FYNNEI. The CDR3 spans 15 residues. As DNA, the CDR3 is TGTGCCAACAGAGGGACTAGCGGAGTGGGAGAGACCCAGTACTTC. Protein product: CANRGTSGVGETQYF.

This chain joins TRBV28 and TRBJ1-4; D not resolved. CDR1 MDHEN and CDR2 SYDVKM come from the germline V gene. V lost 6 bases to trimming and J lost 8 bases, with 16 bases between them. The CDR3 loop spans 14 amino acids. CDR3 DNA sequence: TGTGCCAGCAGATCCGGGATCAGTCTGGAAAAACTGTTTTTT. It specifies CASRSGISLEKLFF.

The count of this clone is one. The chain joins TRBV15 to TRBJ2-5, with unresolved D. Per the germline V gene, CDR1 is LNHNV and CDR2 is YYDKDF (reference sequence). The ends were cut back, 6 bases at V and 5 bases at J, with 13 bases in the middle. The CDR3 length is 13 residues. The CDR3 DNA is TGTGCCACCAGAAGCCCCTTCAGTGAGACCCAGTACTTC. As protein: CATRSPFSETQYF.

V and J are TRBV11-3 and TRBJ2-2, with a tentative D call TRBD2 (5 bases). The CDR3 loop spans 14 amino acids. CDR1 is SGHNT, CDR2 YENEEA, per germline. V dropped 3 bases and J dropped 3 bases, with 8 bases sitting between them. For the CDR3, the DNA is TGTGCCAGCAGCTTGCCGGGATACACCGGGGAGCTGTTTTTT. Translation gives CASSLPGYTGELFF.

The V gene is TRBV5-4, the J gene TRBJ2-2; tentative D call: TRBD2 (5 bases). CDR1 SGHNT and CDR2 YYREEE come from the germline V gene (reference sequence). This CDR3 contains 13 residues. Deletions cut 4 bases from V and 1 base from J, with 5 bases between. CDR3 nucleotides: TGTGCCAGCAGCGAGGGGAACACCGGGGAGCTGTTTTTT. Translating gives CASSEGNTGELFF.

The chain employs TRBV7-6 and TRBJ2-5; tentatively, D is TRBD1 or TRBD2 (5 bases each). The J call could be wrong; TRBJ2-7 is a better fit for the DNA end. The germline gives CDR1 SGHVS, CDR2 FNYEAQ. The CDR3 has 15 amino acids. In nucleotides, the CDR3 is TGTGCCAGCAGCTTAGCGGCCGGGACGGGATACGAGCAGTACTTC. As protein: CASSLAAGTGYEQYF.

The chain employs TRBV9 and TRBJ1-2, with 9 bases identical to TRBD1. The V and J ends lost 6 bases and 3 bases, in that order; junction bases with no gene match: 3. This CDR3 contains 13 residues. The V gene's germline CDR1 is SGDLS and CDR2 YYNGEE. The CDR3 loop is CASTGQGYYGYTF. The CDR3 DNA is TGTGCCAGCACCGGACAGGGGTACTATGGCTACACCTTC.

This rearrangement joins TRBV19 to TRBJ2-5; D is perhaps TRBD2 (7 bases). Per germline, CDR1 LNHDA and CDR2 SQIVND (reference sequence). The CDR3 length is 15 residues. The V gene lost 7 bases and the J gene lost 1 base, with 16 bases spanning the gap. CDR3 sequence: CASTDDGGAQETQYF. The CDR3 bases are TGTGCCAGTACGGACGATGGGGGGGCCCAAGAGACCCAGTACTTC. The whole variable domain, filled in from reference TRBV19 and TRBJ2-5, reads DGGITQSPKYLFRKEGQNVTLSCEQNLNHDAMYWYRQDPGQGLRLIYYSQIVNDFQKGDIAEGYSVSREKKESFPLTVTSAQKNPTAFYLCASTDDGGAQETQYFGPGTRLLVL.

The chain joins TRBV4-1 to TRBJ2-5, with D perhaps TRBD1 or TRBD2 (5 bases each). This CDR3 has 14 amino acids. Per germline, CDR1 MGHRA and CDR2 YSYEKL. The ends were cut back, 4 bases at V and 1 base at J, with 10 bases in the middle. The CDR3 spells CASSLWDGQETQYF. The CDR3 coding sequence is TGCGCCAGCAGCCTCTGGGACGGCCAAGAGACCCAGTACTTC.

The sample holds one count of this clone. The chain has TRBV7-9 and TRBJ2-1; D is uncertain. Trimming removed 2 bases at V and 5 bases at J, with 13 bases between. The germline gives CDR1 SEHNR, CDR2 FQNEAQ (reference sequence). There are 15 residues in the CDR3. The CDR3 sequence: CASSLPGRSNNEQFF. For the CDR3, the DNA is TGTGCCAGCAGCTTACCAGGACGGTCCAACAATGAGCAGTTCTTC.

This CDR3 is CASSLEGPSNQPQHF. CDR3 in DNA: TGTGCCAGCAGTTTAGAGGGGCCTAGCAATCAGCCCCAGCATTTT. The rearrangement links TRBV27 to TRBJ1-5; a possible D gene is TRBD1 (5 bases). Germline V gene lookup returns CDR1 MNHEY and CDR2 SMNVEV (reference sequence). V gave up 2 bases and J gave up 0 bases, with 8 bases separating them. The CDR3 loop spans 15 amino acids.

The chain combines TRBV11-2 with TRBJ2-2; the match to TRBD1 covers 7 bases. This CDR3 region has 17 residues. Germline assignment: CDR1 SGHAT and CDR2 FQNNGV. V gave up 1 base and J gave up 0 bases; unmatched junction bases: 5. The CDR3 DNA sequence: TGTGCCAGCAGCTTAGGGGACAGCGTTTCGAACACCGGGGAGCTGTTTTTT. It specifies CASSLGDSVSNTGELFF. Looking up the rest from reference TRBV11-2 and TRBJ2-2 gives the full variable domain: EAGVAQSPRYKIIEKRQSVAFWCNPISGHATLYWYQQILGQGPKLLIQFQNNGVVDDSQLPKDRFSAERLKGVDSTLKIQPAKLEDSAVYLCASSLGDSVSNTGELFFGEGSRLTVL.

V gene TRBV14 combines with J gene TRBJ1-6; tentative D call: TRBD1 (6 bases). This CDR3 contains 16 residues. V dropped 1 base and J dropped 7 bases, with 14 bases sitting between them. CDR1 is SGHDN, CDR2 FVKESK, per germline. For the CDR3, the DNA is TGTGCCAGCAGCCAAGTACTGGGGGCGAAGAATTCACCCCTCCACTTT. It yields the protein CASSQVLGAKNSPLHF.

The gene calls are TRBV28 and TRBJ2-6; 7 nucleotides line up with TRBD1. CDR3 length equals 18 residues. Germline CDR1 MDHEN, CDR2 SYDVKM. V was pared by 1 base and J by 0 bases, with 6 bases of the junction left unmatched. The CDR3 sequence is CASSLYGDSRSGANVLTF. DNA of the CDR3: TGTGCCAGCAGTTTATACGGGGACAGTCGCTCTGGGGCCAACGTCCTGACTTTC.

CDR3 DNA sequence: TGTGCCAGCAGCTTAACCCTAGCGGGAAGAAATGAGCAGTTCTTC. As protein: CASSLTLAGRNEQFF. The chain carries TRBV7-9 and TRBJ2-1; 9 nucleotides agree with TRBD2. CDR3 length equals 15 residues. Germline V gene sequence: CDR1 SEHNR, CDR2 FQNEAQ (reference sequence). The V segment lost 2 bases and the J segment 7 bases; nucleotides outside the gene matches: 6.

The chain uses TRBV6-5 and TRBJ2-7; D might be TRBD1 or TRBD2, each matching 5 bases. This CDR3 region has 14 residues. The germline gives CDR1 MNHEY, CDR2 SVGAGI. Deletions cut 2 bases from V and 6 bases from J, with 14 bases between. The CDR3 sequence is CASSYVGEGGEQYF. Written as DNA, the CDR3 is TGTGCCAGCAGTTACGTGGGGGAAGGAGGCGAGCAGTACTTC.